These T cell receptor beta chains were read from a single sample in a study of identical twins. TCRdb independently ran MiXCR on the 5' RACE reads; one entry per CDR3 protein. The sample comprises 500,000 to 650,000 distinct CDR3 sequences, approximately 20% of which are singletons, and 0.45% to 0.5% rests with the top ten. The same data also went into a second study, on yellow fever vaccine responses in identical twins.

What was sequenced was CD4+ T cells sorted from blood. These receptors all come from a woman aged 18-30 years in good health. Both conserved end residues are part of each CDR3. Each record gives: V gene, D gene, clone size, J gene, CDR3 DNA, CDR3 protein. D genes are given only for firm matches. Size tells how often a clone was seen (once, few, many) or the class of an expanded clone, and some rows leave it out.

v_call: TRBV5-6
d_call: .
clone_size: .
j_call: TRBJ2-5
cdr3_nt: TGTGCCAGCAGTGCGCTCGAGGGCGAGACCCAGTACTTC
cdr3_aa: CASSALEGETQYF

v_call: TRBV20-1
d_call: .
clone_size: .
j_call: TRBJ1-2
cdr3_nt: TGCAGTGCTAGAGTGCAGGCGCTCTATGGCTACACCTTC
cdr3_aa: CSARVQALYGYTF

v_call: TRBV5-1
d_call: .
clone_size: .
j_call: TRBJ2-2
cdr3_nt: TGCGCCAGCAGCCCAACAAACTCCGGGGAGCTGTTTTTT
cdr3_aa: CASSPTNSGELFF

v_call: TRBV5-1
d_call: TRBD2
clone_size: few
j_call: TRBJ2-2
cdr3_nt: TGCGCCAGCAGCCTACAATTAGCGGGAGCCAACACCGGGGAGCTGTTTTTT
cdr3_aa: CASSLQLAGANTGELFF

v_call: TRBV5-4
d_call: .
clone_size: few
j_call: TRBJ2-5
cdr3_nt: TGTGCCAGCAGCTTGATAGGGCGGGCGGGATCCCAAGAGACCCAGTACTTC
cdr3_aa: CASSLIGRAGSQETQYF

v_call: TRBV7-7
d_call: TRBD1
clone_size: many
j_call: TRBJ2-3
cdr3_nt: TGTGCCAGCAGCCAGGACAGGCCCCCAGATACGCAGTATTTT
cdr3_aa: CASSQDRPPDTQYF

v_call: TRBV4-1
d_call: .
clone_size: few
j_call: TRBJ1-2
cdr3_nt: TGCGCCAGCAGCCAAGGCCCGACAGGAGATAACTATGGCTACACCTTC
cdr3_aa: CASSQGPTGDNYGYTF

v_call: TRBV7-9
d_call: TRBD1
clone_size: few
j_call: TRBJ1-6
cdr3_nt: TGTGCCAGCAGCCTACAGGGGAGCTCCTATAATTCACCCCTCCACTTT
cdr3_aa: CASSLQGSSYNSPLHF

v_call: TRBV5-1
d_call: .
clone_size: once
j_call: TRBJ2-3
cdr3_nt: TGCGCCAGCAGCTTGATGTCAGTCACAGATACGCAGTATTTT
cdr3_aa: CASSLMSVTDTQYF

v_call: TRBV29-1
d_call: TRBD1
clone_size: .
j_call: TRBJ2-7
cdr3_nt: TGCAGCGTTGGCTCCGCAGGGGGCAGCTACGAGCAGTACTTC
cdr3_aa: CSVGSAGGSYEQYF

v_call: TRBV7-9
d_call: .
clone_size: few
j_call: TRBJ2-7
cdr3_nt: TGTGCCAGCAGCTTAGGCCCAGGGACCTTCGAGCAGTACTTC
cdr3_aa: CASSLGPGTFEQYF

v_call: TRBV12-3/TRBV12-4
d_call: .
clone_size: .
j_call: TRBJ1-2
cdr3_nt: TGTGCCAGCAGCCGAATCGACAGGTTGGGCTATGGCTACACCTTC
cdr3_aa: CASSRIDRLGYGYTF

v_call: TRBV24-1
d_call: .
clone_size: few
j_call: TRBJ2-5
cdr3_nt: TGTGCCACCAGTGGGAGTATGGAGACCCAGTACTTC
cdr3_aa: CATSGSMETQYF

v_call: TRBV12-3/TRBV12-4
d_call: .
clone_size: .
j_call: TRBJ2-2
cdr3_nt: TGTGCCAGCAGTAGTTGGAGGGCCAAAACCGGGGAGCTGTTTTTT
cdr3_aa: CASSSWRAKTGELFF

v_call: TRBV10-2
d_call: .
clone_size: .
j_call: TRBJ2-6
cdr3_nt: TGCGCCAGCAGTGAGTCCAGGAGCTCTGGGGCCAACGTCCTGACTTTC
cdr3_aa: CASSESRSSGANVLTF

v_call: TRBV4-1
d_call: .
clone_size: .
j_call: TRBJ2-1
cdr3_nt: TGCGCCAGCAGCCCCCCTCTACGGGGGCCTAGGGGGCAGTTCTTC
cdr3_aa: CASSPPLRGPRGQFF

v_call: TRBV18
d_call: TRBD1
clone_size: .
j_call: TRBJ2-5
cdr3_nt: TGTGCCAGCTCACCGCGACAGGGTGCGGAGACCCAGTACTTC
cdr3_aa: CASSPRQGAETQYF

v_call: TRBV24-1
d_call: TRBD2
clone_size: few
j_call: TRBJ2-1
cdr3_nt: TGTGCCACCAGTGATTTGCTAGCGGACTACAATGAGCAGTTCTTC
cdr3_aa: CATSDLLADYNEQFF

v_call: TRBV5-1
d_call: .
clone_size: .
j_call: TRBJ2-5
cdr3_nt: TGCGCCAGCAGGTCAGGGATGGAGGGGCCTGAGACCCAGTACTTC
cdr3_aa: CASRSGMEGPETQYF

v_call: TRBV5-1
d_call: TRBD2
clone_size: few
j_call: TRBJ2-3
cdr3_nt: TGCGCCAGCAAATTGGGACTAGCGGGAGGGCCCACAGATACGCAGTATTTT
cdr3_aa: CASKLGLAGGPTDTQYF